This T cell receptor beta chain was retrieved from a study of memory CD4+ T cells and cytomegalovirus serostatus. The sort gate was single viable CD3+CD4+CD8-CD45RO+ cells for memory CD4+ T cells. CD4+ T cells were isolated by positive magnetic selection. The protocol was immunoSEQ multiplex PCR, while the TCRdb copy is restricted to in-frame clones and leaves out a portion. Seen here are about 48,000 clones, just under 80% observed once, and the top ten hold about 0.73%. The CDR3 sequence is 15 residues long. After removal of 6 bases from V and 5 bases from J, the junction contained 7 bases not matched to a gene. In germline, CDR1 is MNHNS, CDR2 SASEGT.

The specimen was memory CD4+ T cells from blood. This clonotype was sampled from an adult in good health and CMV-seronegative. This sequence joins TRBV6-1 and TRBJ2-1; 10 bases line up with TRBD2. As DNA, the CDR3 is TGTGCCAGCAGGGGAGCGGGGGGGCCGCACAATGAGCAGTTCTTC. It specifies CASRGAGGPHNEQFF.